Below are 5 T cell receptor beta chains sequenced from a single sample in a study of blood T cell repertoires in COVID-19. Assay used: immunoSEQ multiplex PCR; TCRdb lists only in-frame clones, some missing. Of more than 110,000 clones listed, about 89% are singletons. Specimen: peripheral blood. Receptor source: a man aged 55-75 years with active or convalescent COVID-19.

The chain uses TRBV18 and TRBJ2-3; 10 bases map to TRBD2. The CDR3 runs 16 residues. V trimming: 6 bases; J trimming: 0 bases; junction bases outside the gene matches: 6. Germline V gene data show CDR1 as KGHSH and CDR2 as LQKENI. CDR3 region: CASSRATSGSTDTQYF. The CDR3 DNA is TGTGCCAGCTCCCGCGCGACTAGCGGGAGCACAGATACGCAGTATTTT.

This rearrangement joins TRBV7-2 to TRBJ2-1; no definite D call. The CDR3 is 15 residues long. Germline-derived CDR1 and CDR2 are SGHTA and FQGNSA. The ends were cut back, 3 bases at V and 4 bases at J, with 13 bases in the middle. The CDR3 DNA sequence: TGTGCCAGCAGCTTTACCGGGTTTGGGTACAATGAGCAGTTCTTC. Translated: CASSFTGFGYNEQFF.

The rearrangement joins TRBV5-1 to TRBJ2-3, with 7 bases matching TRBD1. Germline CDR1 and CDR2: SGHRS and YFSETQ. This CDR3 has 15 residues. V dropped 5 bases and J dropped 0; count of bases not matched to a gene: 6. This CDR3 reads CASRTGTASTDTQYF. CDR3 DNA sequence: TGCGCCAGCAGAACCGGGACAGCTAGCACAGATACGCAGTATTTT.

The chain uses TRBV19 and TRBJ2-5; 8 nucleotides align to TRBD2. This CDR3 has 16 residues. Germline V CDR1 and CDR2: LNHDA, SQIVND (reference sequence). J was trimmed by 6 bases and V by 3 bases; bases with no gene match: 12. DNA of the CDR3: TGTGCCAGTAGTATGAGGCCTGTGACTAGCGCTCAGACCCAGTACTTC. It yields the protein CASSMRPVTSAQTQYF.

This chain connects TRBV19 to TRBJ1-2; TRBD1 matches at 8 bases. Germline V gene lookup returns CDR1 LNHDA and CDR2 SQIVND (reference sequence). Trimming cost V 3 bases and J 5 bases; bases outside gene matches: 5. The CDR3 is 14 amino acids. This CDR3 is CASSIQGASYGYTF. The CDR3 bases are TGTGCCAGTAGTATTCAGGGGGCAAGTTATGGCTACACCTTC.